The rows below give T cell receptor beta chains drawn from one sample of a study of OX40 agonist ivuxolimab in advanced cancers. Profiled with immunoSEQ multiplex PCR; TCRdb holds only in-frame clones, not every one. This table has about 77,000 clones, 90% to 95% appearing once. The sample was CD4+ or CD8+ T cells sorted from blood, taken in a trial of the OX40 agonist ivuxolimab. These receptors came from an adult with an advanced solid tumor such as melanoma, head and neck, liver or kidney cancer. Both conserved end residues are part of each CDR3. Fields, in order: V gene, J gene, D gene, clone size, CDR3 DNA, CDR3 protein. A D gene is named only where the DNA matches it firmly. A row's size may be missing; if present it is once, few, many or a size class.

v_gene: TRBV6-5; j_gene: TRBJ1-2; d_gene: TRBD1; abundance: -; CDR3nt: TGTGCCAGCAGTTCCAGGGGGTTAGGAGGTCGGAATGGCTACACCTTC; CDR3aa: CASSSRGLGGRNGYTF
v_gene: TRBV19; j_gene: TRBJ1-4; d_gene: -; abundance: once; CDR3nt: TGTGCCAGTAGTAACAGGTCTCCGGAAAAACTGTTTTTT; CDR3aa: CASSNRSPEKLFF
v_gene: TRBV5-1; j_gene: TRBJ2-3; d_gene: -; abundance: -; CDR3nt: TGCGCCAGCAGCTTGCCCGGCACAGATACGCAGTATTTT; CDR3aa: CASSLPGTDTQYF
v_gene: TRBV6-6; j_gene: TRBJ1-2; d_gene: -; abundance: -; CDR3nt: TGTGCCAGCAGTTACTCGAGGCAGGGAGTCTATGGCTACACCTTC; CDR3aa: CASSYSRQGVYGYTF
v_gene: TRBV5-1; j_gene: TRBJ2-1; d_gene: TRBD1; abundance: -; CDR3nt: TGCGCCAGCAGCCTGACAGGGGGCTCCTACAATGAGCAGTTCTTC; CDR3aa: CASSLTGGSYNEQFF
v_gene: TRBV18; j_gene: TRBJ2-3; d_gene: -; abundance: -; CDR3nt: TGTGCCAGCTCACCATCGGGCCGCACAGATACGCAGTATTTT; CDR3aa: CASSPSGRTDTQYF
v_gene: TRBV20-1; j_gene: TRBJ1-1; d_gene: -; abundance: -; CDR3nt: TGCAGTGCCCACCAGACCCGAGCTTTCTTT; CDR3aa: CSAHQTRAFF
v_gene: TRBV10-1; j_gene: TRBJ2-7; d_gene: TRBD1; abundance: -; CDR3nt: TGCGCCAGCAGTGAGTCAAGGTGTGGACAGGGGCACCACGAGCAGTACTTC; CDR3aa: CASSESRCGQGHHEQYF
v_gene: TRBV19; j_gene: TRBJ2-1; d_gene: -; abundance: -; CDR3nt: TGTGCCAGTAGTGAGGGACATCCCGACTACAATGAGCAGTTCTTC; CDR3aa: CASSEGHPDYNEQFF
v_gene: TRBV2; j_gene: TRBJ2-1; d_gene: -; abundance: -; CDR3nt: TGTGCCAGCAGTGAAGCTGGGGCAGTCCAGGTCAATGAGCAGTTCTTC; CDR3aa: CASSEAGAVQVNEQFF
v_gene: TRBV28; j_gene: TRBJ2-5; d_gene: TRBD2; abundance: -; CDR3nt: TGTGCCAGCAGTTTACCTTGGACTAGGCGAGAGACCCAGTACTTC; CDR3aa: CASSLPWTRRETQYF
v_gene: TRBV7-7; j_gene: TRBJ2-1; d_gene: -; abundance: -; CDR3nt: TGTGCCAGCAGCTTCTCGGACTCTTCCTACAATGAGCAGTTCTTC; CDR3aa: CASSFSDSSYNEQFF
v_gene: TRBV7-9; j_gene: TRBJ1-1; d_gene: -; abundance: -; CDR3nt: TGTGCCAGCAGCAGACCCGACGGACGCACTGAAGCTTTCTTT; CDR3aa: CASSRPDGRTEAFF
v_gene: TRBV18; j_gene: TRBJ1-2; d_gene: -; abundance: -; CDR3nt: TGTGCCAGCTCAACTACAGAGGGCTATGGCTACACCTTC; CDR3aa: CASSTTEGYGYTF
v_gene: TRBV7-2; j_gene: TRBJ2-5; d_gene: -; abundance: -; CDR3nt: TGTGCCAGCAGCTTAGGAGGGACGGTTCCGGAGGCCCAGTACTTC; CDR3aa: CASSLGGTVPEAQYF
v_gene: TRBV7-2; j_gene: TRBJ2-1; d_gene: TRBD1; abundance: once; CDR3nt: TGTGCCAGCAGCTTAGACCAGGGGGTCGAGCAGTTCTTC; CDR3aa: CASSLDQGVEQFF
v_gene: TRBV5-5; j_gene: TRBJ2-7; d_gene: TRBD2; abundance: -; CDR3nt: TGTGCCAGCAGCTTGGCCAACGCGGGAGGTAGAAACGAGCAGTACTTC; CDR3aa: CASSLANAGGRNEQYF
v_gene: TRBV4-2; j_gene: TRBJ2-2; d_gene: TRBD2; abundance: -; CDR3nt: TGTGCCAGCAGCCAACCATGGACTAGCGGGAGATCCTACACCGGGGAGCTGTTTTTT; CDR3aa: CASSQPWTSGRSYTGELFF
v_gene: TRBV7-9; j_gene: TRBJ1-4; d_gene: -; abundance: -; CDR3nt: TGTGCCAGCAGCCTCGGGGCGGGGGGGCGCGGTGAAAAACTGTTTTTT; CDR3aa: CASSLGAGGRGEKLFF
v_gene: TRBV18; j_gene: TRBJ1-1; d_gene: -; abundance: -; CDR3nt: TGTGCCAGCTCACCATTGGTCGCCTTGAACACTGAAGCTTTCTTT; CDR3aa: CASSPLVALNTEAFF
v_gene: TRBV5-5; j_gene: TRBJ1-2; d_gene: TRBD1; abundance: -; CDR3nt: TGTGCCAGCAGCTTAACAGGGACAGCTAACTATGGCTACACCTTC; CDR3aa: CASSLTGTANYGYTF
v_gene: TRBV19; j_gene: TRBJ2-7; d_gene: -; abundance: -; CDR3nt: TGTGCCAGTAGTGACACTGGATACGAGCAGTACTTC; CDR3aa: CASSDTGYEQYF
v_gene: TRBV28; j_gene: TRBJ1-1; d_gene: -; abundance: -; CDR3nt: TGTGCCAGCAGTTTACCAGGGCCTCCCGCTGAAGCTTTCTTT; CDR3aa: CASSLPGPPAEAFF
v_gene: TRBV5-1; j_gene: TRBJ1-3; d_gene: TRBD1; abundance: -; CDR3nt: TGCGCCAGCAGCGCTATACAGGGGGGGACTGGAAACACCATATATTTT; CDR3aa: CASSAIQGGTGNTIYF
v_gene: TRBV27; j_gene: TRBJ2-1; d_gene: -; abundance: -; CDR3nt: TGTGCCAGCAGTTTACTAGAGTTCAGTGAGCAGTTCTTC; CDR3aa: CASSLLEFSEQFF
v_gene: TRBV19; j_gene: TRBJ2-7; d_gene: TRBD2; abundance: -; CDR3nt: TGTGCCAGTAGGACGACTAGCGGGACGTACGAGCAGTACTTC; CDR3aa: CASRTTSGTYEQYF
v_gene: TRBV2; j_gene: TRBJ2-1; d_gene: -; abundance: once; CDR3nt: TGTGCCAGCAGTTATTTAGCGGCCCAGGGGGAGCAGTTCTTC; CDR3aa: CASSYLAAQGEQFF
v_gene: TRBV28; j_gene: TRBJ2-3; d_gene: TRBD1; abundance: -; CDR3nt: TGTGCCAGCAGACGACAGGGACCAGATACGCAGTATTTT; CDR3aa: CASRRQGPDTQYF
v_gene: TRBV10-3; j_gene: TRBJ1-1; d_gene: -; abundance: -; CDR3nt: TGTGCCATCAGTGCCGTGGGGGCTGAAGCTTTCTTT; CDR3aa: CAISAVGAEAFF
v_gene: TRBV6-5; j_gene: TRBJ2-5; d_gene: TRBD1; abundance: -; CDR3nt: TGTGCCAGCAGTCGGACAGGGGAGCCTGAGACCCAGTACTTC; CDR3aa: CASSRTGEPETQYF
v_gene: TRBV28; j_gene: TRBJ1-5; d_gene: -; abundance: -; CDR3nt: TGTGCCAGCCAACTCAACAATCAGCCCCAGCATTTT; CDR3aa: CASQLNNQPQHF
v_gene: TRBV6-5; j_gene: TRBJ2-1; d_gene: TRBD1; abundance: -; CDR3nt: TGTGCCAGCAGTGACCAACAGGGGTATGAGCAGTTCTTC; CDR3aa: CASSDQQGYEQFF
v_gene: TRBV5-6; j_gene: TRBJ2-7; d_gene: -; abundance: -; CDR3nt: TGTGCCAGCAGCTTTTCAGGAGGCGAGCAGTACTTC; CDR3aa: CASSFSGGEQYF
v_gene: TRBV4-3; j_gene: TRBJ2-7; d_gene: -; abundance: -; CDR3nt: TGCGCCAGCAGCCAAGCAATGGGCCCCTACGAGCAGTACTTC; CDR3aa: CASSQAMGPYEQYF
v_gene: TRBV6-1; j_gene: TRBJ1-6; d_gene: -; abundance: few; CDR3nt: TGTGCCAGCAGTGGTCCCGGGGTTGGGGGAGGTAATTCACCCCTCCACTTT; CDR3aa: CASSGPGVGGGNSPLHF